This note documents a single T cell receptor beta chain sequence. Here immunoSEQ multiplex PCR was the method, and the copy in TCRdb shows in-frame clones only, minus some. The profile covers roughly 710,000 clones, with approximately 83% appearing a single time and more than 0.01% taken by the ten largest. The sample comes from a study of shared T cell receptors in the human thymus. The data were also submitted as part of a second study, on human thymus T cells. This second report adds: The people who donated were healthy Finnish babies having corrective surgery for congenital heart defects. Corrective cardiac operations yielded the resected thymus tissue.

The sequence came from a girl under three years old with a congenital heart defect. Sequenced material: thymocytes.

The CDR3 region is CASSMRCGLLGGYTF. The CDR3 DNA is TGCGCCAGCAGCATGAGATGTGGGCTCTTGGGCGGCTACACCTTC. This rearrangement joins TRBV5-1 to TRBJ1-2; D gene ambiguous. CDR1 is SGHRS and CDR2 is YFSETQ in the germline V gene. CDR3 size: 15 residues. The V gene lost 4 bases and the J gene lost 8 bases, with 21 bases spanning the gap.